Listed below are T cell receptor beta chains from one sample, sequenced in a study of blood T cell repertoires in COVID-19. Sequencing used immunoSEQ multiplex PCR; TCRdb keeps in-frame clones, though not all of them. The table has approximately 140,000 clones, around nine tenths seen once. Sequenced input: peripheral blood. All receptors derive from a woman between 40 and 55 years old with acute or convalescent COVID-19. The CDR3 runs from the conserved cysteine through the conserved F or W. A D gene is named only where the DNA matches it firmly. The listing skips clone size in some rows; elsewhere it reads once, few, many or a size class.

TRBJ1-1	.	.	TRBV12-3/TRBV12-4	CASSLARGTEAFF	TGTGCCAGCAGTTTAGCACGGGGCACTGAAGCTTTCTTT
TRBJ1-2	.	TRBD1	TRBV5-5	CASSLEQGGYGYTF	TGTGCCAGCAGCTTGGAGCAGGGGGGCTATGGCTACACCTTC
TRBJ1-1	.	.	TRBV6-5	CASSQEAEAFF	TGTGCCAGCAGCCAGGAGGCTGAAGCTTTCTTT
TRBJ1-6	.	TRBD1	TRBV27	CASSLFMDRANSPLHF	TGTGCCAGCAGTTTATTCATGGACAGGGCGAATTCACCCCTCCACTTT
TRBJ2-7	.	.	TRBV2	CASSETGGTGEQYF	TGTGCCAGCAGTGAAACCGGAGGGACGGGCGAGCAGTACTTC
TRBJ1-3	.	TRBD1	TRBV28	CASSTDRGGFNSGNTIYF	TGTGCCAGCAGCACGGACAGGGGCGGTTTTAACTCTGGAAACACCATATATTTT
TRBJ2-2	.	TRBD1	TRBV5-3	CARSINDRDTGELFF	TGTGCCAGAAGCATAAATGACAGGGACACCGGGGAGCTGTTTTTT
TRBJ1-2	few	TRBD1	TRBV27	CASSFYRQGGNYGYTF	TGTGCCAGCAGTTTCTACCGACAGGGAGGTAACTATGGCTACACCTTC
TRBJ2-1	once	TRBD2	TRBV29-1	CSVEDRASGSPYNEQFF	TGCAGCGTTGAAGATAGGGCTAGCGGGAGCCCCTACAATGAGCAGTTCTTC
TRBJ2-5	.	.	TRBV7-9	CASSSEETQYF	TGTGCCAGCAGCTCCGAAGAGACCCAGTACTTC
TRBJ1-6	.	.	TRBV5-4	CASSVQGGNSPLHF	TGTGCCAGCAGCGTACAAGGGGGTAATTCACCCCTCCACTTT
TRBJ1-1	.	.	TRBV7-8	CASSLALGGSTEAFF	TGTGCCAGCAGCTTAGCGTTGGGGGGGAGCACTGAAGCTTTCTTT
TRBJ1-1	.	.	TRBV19	CASSYPGRSEAEAFF	TGTGCCAGTAGTTATCCGGGGAGATCTGAAGCTGAAGCTTTCTTT
TRBJ1-1	.	TRBD1	TRBV7-3	CASSLFAGGQTEAFF	TGTGCCAGCAGCTTATTCGCAGGGGGCCAAACTGAAGCTTTCTTT
TRBJ2-1	once	.	TRBV7-3	CASSLVEASYNEQFF	TGTGCCAGCAGCTTAGTAGAGGCCTCCTACAATGAGCAGTTCTTC